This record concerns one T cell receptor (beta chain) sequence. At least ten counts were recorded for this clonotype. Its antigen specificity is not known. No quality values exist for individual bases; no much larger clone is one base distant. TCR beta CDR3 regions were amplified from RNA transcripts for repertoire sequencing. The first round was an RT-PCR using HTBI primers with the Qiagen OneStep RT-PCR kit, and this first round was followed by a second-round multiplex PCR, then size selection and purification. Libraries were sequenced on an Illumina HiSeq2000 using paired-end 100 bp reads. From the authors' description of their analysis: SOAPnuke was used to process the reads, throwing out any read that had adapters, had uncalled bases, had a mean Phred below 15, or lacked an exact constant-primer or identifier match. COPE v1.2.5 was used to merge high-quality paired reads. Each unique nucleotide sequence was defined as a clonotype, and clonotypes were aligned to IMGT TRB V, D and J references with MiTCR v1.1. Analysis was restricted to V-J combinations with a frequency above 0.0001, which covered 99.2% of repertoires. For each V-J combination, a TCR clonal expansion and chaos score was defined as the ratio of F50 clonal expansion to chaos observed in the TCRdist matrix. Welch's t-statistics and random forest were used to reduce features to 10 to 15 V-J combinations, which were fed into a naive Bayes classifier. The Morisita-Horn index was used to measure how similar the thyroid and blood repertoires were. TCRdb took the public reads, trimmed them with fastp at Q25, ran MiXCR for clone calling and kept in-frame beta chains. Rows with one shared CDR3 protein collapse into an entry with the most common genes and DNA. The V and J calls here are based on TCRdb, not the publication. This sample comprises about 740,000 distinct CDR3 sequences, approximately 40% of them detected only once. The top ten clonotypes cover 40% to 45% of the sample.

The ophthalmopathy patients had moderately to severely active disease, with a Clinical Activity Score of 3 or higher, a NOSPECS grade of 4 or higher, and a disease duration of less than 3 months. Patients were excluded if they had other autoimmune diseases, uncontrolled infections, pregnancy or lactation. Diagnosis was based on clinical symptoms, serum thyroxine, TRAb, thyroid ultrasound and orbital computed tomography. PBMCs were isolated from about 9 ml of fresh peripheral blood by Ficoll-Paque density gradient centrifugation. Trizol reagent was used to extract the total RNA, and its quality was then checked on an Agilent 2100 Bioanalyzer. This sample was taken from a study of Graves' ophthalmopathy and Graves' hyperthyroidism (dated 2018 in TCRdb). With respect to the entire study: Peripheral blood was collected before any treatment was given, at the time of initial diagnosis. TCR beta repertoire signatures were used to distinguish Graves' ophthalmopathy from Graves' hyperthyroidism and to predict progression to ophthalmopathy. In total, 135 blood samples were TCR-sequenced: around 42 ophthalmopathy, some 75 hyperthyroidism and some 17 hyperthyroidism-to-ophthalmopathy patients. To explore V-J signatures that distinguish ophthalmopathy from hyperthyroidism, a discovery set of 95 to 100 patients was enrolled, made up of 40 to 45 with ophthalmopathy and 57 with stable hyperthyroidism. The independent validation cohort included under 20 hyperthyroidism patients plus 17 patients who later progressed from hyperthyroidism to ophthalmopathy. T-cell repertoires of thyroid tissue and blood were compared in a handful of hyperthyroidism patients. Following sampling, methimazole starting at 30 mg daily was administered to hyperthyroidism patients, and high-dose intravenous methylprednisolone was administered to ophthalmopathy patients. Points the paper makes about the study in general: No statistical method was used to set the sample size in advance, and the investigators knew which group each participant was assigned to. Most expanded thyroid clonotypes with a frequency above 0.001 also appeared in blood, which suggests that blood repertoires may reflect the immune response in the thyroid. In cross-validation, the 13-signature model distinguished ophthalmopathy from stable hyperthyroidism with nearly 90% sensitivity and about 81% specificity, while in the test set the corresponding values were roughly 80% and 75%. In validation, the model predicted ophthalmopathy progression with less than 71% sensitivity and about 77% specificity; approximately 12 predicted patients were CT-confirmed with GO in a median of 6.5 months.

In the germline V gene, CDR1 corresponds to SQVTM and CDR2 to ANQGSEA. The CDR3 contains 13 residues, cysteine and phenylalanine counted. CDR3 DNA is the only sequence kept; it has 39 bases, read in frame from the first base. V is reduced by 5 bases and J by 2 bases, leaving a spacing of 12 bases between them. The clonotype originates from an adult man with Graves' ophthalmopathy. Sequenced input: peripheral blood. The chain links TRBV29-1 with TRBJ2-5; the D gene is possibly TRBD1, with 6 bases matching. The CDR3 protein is CSVYGTQQETQYF. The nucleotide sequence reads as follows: TGCAGCGTTTATGGGACACAGCAAGAGACCCAGTACTTC.